This T cell receptor (beta chain) is from a study of Tregs in tolerant kidney transplant recipients. Clones were sequenced by immunoSEQ multiplex PCR, and TCRdb holds only the in-frame ones, with some missing. The table records tens of thousands of clones, 70% to 90% of them present only once. As concerns this clone: Antigen specificity is unknown.

Study-wide results and caveats: The small number of patients limits these findings pending further validation. Donor-specific Treg expansion exceeded global Treg expansion in tolerant patients, suggesting antigen drive.

The receptor comes from a human donor who received a combined kidney and bone marrow transplant. The specimen was CD4+ T cells from blood, collected before the transplant.

In nucleotides, the CDR3 is TGTGCCAGCAGTTTATTTCGGGATTCTAACTATGGCTACACCTTC. This encodes CASSLFRDSNYGYTF. The rearrangement links TRBV27 to TRBJ1-2; D not resolved. The V end lost 1 base, the J end lost 0 bases, and 9 bases lay between the germline ends. The CDR3 totals 15 residues. The germline V gene encodes CDR1 MNHEY and CDR2 SMNVEV (reference sequence).